This TCR beta chain derives from a study of T cell changes during pregnancy in multiple sclerosis. Trimming left V 3 bases short and J 2 bases short, with 10 bases between. The germline V gene has CDR1 SGDLS and CDR2 YYNGEE. The CDR3 loop spans 14 amino acids. Some clones are missing from TCRdb's copy, which holds only in-frame ones; the method was immunoSEQ multiplex PCR. The sample contains roughly 60,000 clones, just under 90% of which appear only once. The sequenced sample was CD4+ T cells from peripheral blood mononuclear cells, obtained in the first trimester of pregnancy. This TCR was recovered from a female donor with multiple sclerosis, enrolled in a pregnancy study. The chain links TRBV9 to TRBJ2-3; D gene uncertain. The CDR3 reads CASSDSGPTDTQYF. The DNA of the CDR3 is TGTGCCAGCAGCGACTCTGGGCCCACAGATACGCAGTATTTT.